The 30 T cell receptor beta chains in this list originate from one sample, sequenced in a study of blood T cell repertoires in COVID-19. Sequenced by immunoSEQ multiplex PCR; TCRdb stores in-frame clones only, minus some. The sample includes hundreds of thousands of clones, under 95% seen only once; the top ten take 2.5% to 4%. The sequenced sample consisted of peripheral blood. Every receptor here comes from a woman aged 18-29 years who had recovered from COVID-19.

The J gene is TRBJ1-4, the V gene TRBV6-1, with no clear D. There are 17 residues in the CDR3. V gave up 0 bases and J gave up 6 bases, with 17 bases separating them. Germline CDR1 is MNHNS and CDR2 is SASEGT. CDR3: CASSEAFYRGNDEKLFF. The CDR3 DNA reads as TGTGCCAGCAGTGAAGCCTTTTATCGAGGGAATGATGAAAAACTGTTTTTT.

This clone was counted once. V and J are TRBV2 and TRBJ2-5; D perhaps matches TRBD2 (6 bases). With 8 bases removed from V and 3 bases from J, the gap between germline ends came to 16 bases. This CDR3 is built from 14 residues. Germline V lookup: CDR1 SNHLY, CDR2 FYNNEI. CDR3 protein: CASEAGSPEETQYF. In nucleotides, the CDR3 is TGTGCCAGCGAAGCGGGTTCGCCCGAAGAGACCCAGTACTTC. Full variable domain (remainder filled in from reference TRBV2 and TRBJ2-5): EPEVTQTPSHQVTQMGQEVILRCVPISNHLYFYWYRQILGQKVEFLVSFYNNEISEKSEIFDDQFSVERPDGSNFTLKIRSTKLEDSAMYFCASEAGSPEETQYFGPGTRLLVL.

The gene calls are TRBV12-3 or TRBV12-4 and TRBJ1-3; maybe TRBD1 (6 bases). The CDR3 spans 12 residues. CDR3 bases: TGTGCGGGAGGGGGGCCTGGAAACACCATATATTTT. Amino acid sequence: CAGGGPGNTIYF.

The chain links TRBV6-2 or TRBV6-3 to TRBJ1-5, with D perhaps TRBD1 (6 bases). The V and J ends lost 5 bases and 4 bases respectively, with 9 bases between them. CDR1 MNHEY and CDR2 SVGEGT come from the germline V gene. The CDR3 consists of 13 residues. The CDR3 here is CASSKQGNQPQHF. For the CDR3, the DNA is TGTGCCAGCAGTAAACAGGGAAATCAGCCCCAGCATTTT.

V is TRBV11-3 and J is TRBJ1-2; 8 nucleotides line up with TRBD1. V trimming: 5 bases; J trimming: 4 bases; junction bases outside the gene matches: 3. Germline-derived CDR1 and CDR2 are SGHNT and YENEEA. The CDR3 is 13 amino acids. CDR3 coding DNA: TGTGCCAGCAGCAAGACAGGGGCCTATGGCTACACCTTC. Amino acids: CASSKTGAYGYTF.

The J gene is TRBJ1-3, the V gene TRBV5-1; D remains ambiguous. Germline lookup yields CDR1 SGHRS and CDR2 YFSETQ. The CDR3 runs to 16 residues. Between the trimmed V and J ends, which lost 2 bases and 0 bases, there was a span of 12 bases. CDR3 protein: CASSLGGPSSGNTIYF. The CDR3 coding sequence is TGCGCCAGCAGCTTAGGTGGGCCGAGCTCTGGAAACACCATATATTTT.

The rearrangement uses TRBV5-4 and TRBJ1-1, with a tentative D call TRBD1 (5 bases). Germline V CDR1 and CDR2: SGHNT, YYREEE (reference sequence). V shed 6 bases and J shed 1 base, with 13 bases lying between them. The CDR3 is 14 amino acids. CDR3 amino acids: CASTSTAPNTEAFF. In DNA, the CDR3 is TGTGCCAGCACCTCGACAGCACCGAACACTGAAGCTTTCTTT. Looking up the rest from reference TRBV5-4 and TRBJ1-1 gives the full variable domain: ETGVTQSPTHLIKTRGQQVTLRCSSQSGHNTVSWYQQALGQGPQFIFQYYREEENGRGNFPPRFSGLQFPNYSSELNVNALELDDSALYLCASTSTAPNTEAFFGQGTRLTVV.

The rearrangement uses TRBV11-3 and TRBJ2-1, with D maybe TRBD2 (5 bases). The CDR3 has 14 amino acids. The germline V gene encodes CDR1 SGHNT and CDR2 YENEEA. Trimming stripped 5 bases from V and 5 bases from J, with 13 bases between. The CDR3, as DNA: TGTGCCAGCAGCCCCCTCGGAGGAAACAATGAGCAGTTCTTC. Translation: CASSPLGGNNEQFF.

This sequence joins TRBV6-1 and TRBJ2-1, with 11 bases lining up with TRBD2. The CDR3 runs 19 residues. J lost 6 bases, V lost 2 bases, and 15 bases had no gene match. Germline values: CDR1 MNHNS, CDR2 SASEGT. The CDR3 DNA follows: TGTGCCAGCAGTGAACGGCCTTTAAGCGTAGCGGGAGGGCCCAATGAGCAGTTCTTC. It translates to CASSERPLSVAGGPNEQFF.

The chain joins TRBV29-1 to TRBJ2-5; a weak D match, TRBD2 (5 bases). CDR1 SQVTM and CDR2 ANQGSEA come from the germline V gene. There are 13 residues in the CDR3. The V and J ends lost 7 bases and 1 base respectively, with 13 bases between them. The DNA of the CDR3 is TGCAGCGCCTGGAGGAGCGGCCAAGAGACCCAGTACTTC. Protein sequence: CSAWRSGQETQYF.

V usage is TRBV28 and J usage is TRBJ1-5; 8 nucleotides line up with TRBD1. Trimming took 3 bases from V and 6 from J; bases not matched to a gene: 10. Germline V gene sequence: CDR1 MDHEN, CDR2 SYDVKM. This CDR3 is built from 16 residues. CDR3 residues: CASSFLVQGGSQPQHF. The CDR3, as DNA: TGTGCCAGCAGTTTTCTCGTACAGGGGGGTAGTCAGCCCCAGCATTTT.

The rearrangement joins TRBV6-4 to TRBJ1-1; D might be TRBD1 (5 bases). The V gene lost 0 bases and the J gene lost 4 bases, with 6 bases spanning the gap. CDR1 MRHNA and CDR2 SNTAGT come from the germline V gene. The CDR3 is 13 residues long. CDR3 bases: TGTGCCAGCAGTGACTCGGGGGGCACTGAAGCTTTCTTT. Residues: CASSDSGGTEAFF.

V and J are TRBV7-2 and TRBJ1-2; 8 bases are shared with TRBD1. The CDR3 is 14 residues long. The V gene end was trimmed by 5 bases and the J gene end by 4 bases; junction bases not matched to a gene: 6. Germline V gives CDR1 SGHTA, CDR2 FQGNSA. CDR3 nucleotides: TGTGCCAGCAGCGGGACAGGCGCCACCTATGGCTACACCTTC. Protein sequence: CASSGTGATYGYTF.

The rearrangement links TRBV19 to TRBJ1-3; D may be TRBD1 (6 bases). Germline CDR1 and CDR2: LNHDA and SQIVND (reference sequence). The V end was cut by 2 bases, the J end by 1 base, with 9 bases between. The CDR3 consists of 15 residues. The CDR3 DNA reads TGTGCCAGTAGTATATTTGGACAGTCTGGAAACACCATATATTTT. Its protein is CASSIFGQSGNTIYF.

The rearrangement joins TRBV19 to TRBJ1-6; 7 bases are shared with TRBD1. Unmatched junction bases numbered 6, after V lost 3 bases and J lost 10 bases. Germline CDR1 is LNHDA and CDR2 is SQIVND (reference sequence). The CDR3 covers 14 residues. CDR3 sequence (DNA): TGTGCCAGTAGTATCCGGACAGGCCTCTCACCCCTCCACTTT. It codes for CASSIRTGLSPLHF.

This chain connects TRBV14 to TRBJ2-1; TRBD2 matches at 15 bases. V trimming: 4 bases; J trimming: 4 bases; junction bases outside the gene matches: 2. The germline V gene has CDR1 SGHDN and CDR2 FVKESK. This CDR3 comprises 16 residues. The CDR3 nucleotides read TGTGCCAGCAGCCCGGGACTAGCGGGAGGATACAATGAGCAGTTCTTC. Protein product: CASSPGLAGGYNEQFF.

The V and J genes are TRBV7-9 and TRBJ1-2; the match to TRBD1 covers 7 bases. CDR3 size: 14 residues. Germline CDR1 and CDR2: SEHNR and FQNEAQ (reference sequence). The V and J ends lost 0 bases and 8 bases, in that order; junction bases with no gene match: 6. The CDR3, as DNA: TGTGCCAGCAGCTTAGCCGGGACAGATGGCGGCTACACCTTC. Translation gives CASSLAGTDGGYTF.

This rearrangement joins TRBV4-3 to TRBJ2-4, with TRBD2 matching 9 bases. The CDR3 is 20 amino acids. From germline, CDR1 is LGHNA and CDR2 YSLEER. Losses at the gene ends were 0 bases for V and 8 bases for J; bases not matched to a gene: 20. This chain's CDR3 is CASSQDYGAGGPRSGYIQYF. CDR3 bases: TGCGCCAGCAGCCAAGATTATGGGGCGGGAGGGCCTCGTTCTGGATACATTCAGTACTTC.

V usage is TRBV5-1 and J usage is TRBJ1-5; 8 nucleotides line up with TRBD1. After removal of 0 bases from V and 4 bases from J, the junction contained 0 bases not matched to a gene. The CDR3 has 14 residues. Germline values: CDR1 SGHRS, CDR2 YFSETQ. The CDR3 protein is CASSLGDRNQPQHF. CDR3 nucleotides: TGCGCCAGCAGCTTGGGGGACAGGAATCAGCCCCAGCATTTT.

This clone was observed once. The chain has TRBV7-2 and TRBJ1-1; no definite D call. From germline, CDR1 is SGHTA and CDR2 FQGNSA. V was cut by 3 bases and J by 0 bases, with 17 bases left in between. The CDR3 is 17 amino acids. The CDR3 reads CASSFFQRGGLNTEAFF. The CDR3 nucleotides read TGTGCCAGCAGCTTTTTTCAACGTGGAGGTCTGAACACTGAAGCTTTCTTT.

The chain carries TRBV5-8 and TRBJ2-2; D is perhaps TRBD2 (6 bases). CDR3 length equals 18 residues. CDR1 is SGHTS, CDR2 YDEGEE, per germline. Trimming removed 0 bases from V and 4 bases from J, with 19 bases in between. Written as DNA, the CDR3 is TGTGCCAGCAGCTTGGAAATCGGGGGTTCGGGGAGCACCGGGGAGCTGTTTTTT. Its translation is CASSLEIGGSGSTGELFF.

The chain is built from TRBV19 and TRBJ1-4, with D possibly TRBD1 on 5 matching bases. CDR1 is LNHDA and CDR2 is SQIVND in the germline V gene (reference sequence). The length of the CDR3 is 15 residues. V was trimmed by 5 bases and J by 8 bases, leaving 18 bases between them. CDR3 sequence: CASSFSGQGGEKLFF. The CDR3 nucleotides are TGTGCCAGTAGTTTTAGTGGCCAGGGTGGCGAAAAACTGTTTTTT.

This chain uses TRBV5-1 with TRBJ2-1, with D possibly being TRBD2 (5 bases). Per the germline V gene, CDR1 is SGHRS and CDR2 is YFSETQ. The CDR3 runs 17 residues. The V gene lost 0 bases and the J gene lost 7 bases, with 20 bases spanning the gap. Here the CDR3 reads CASSLETTDSVDNEQFF. CDR3 sequence (DNA): TGCGCCAGCAGCTTGGAGACCACCGATAGCGTAGATAATGAGCAGTTCTTC.

This rearrangement joins TRBV19 to TRBJ1-2; 11 bases agree with TRBD1. Trimming removed 5 bases from V and 3 bases from J; junction bases left unmatched: 8. The CDR3 sequence is 16 residues long. CDR1 and CDR2 from the germline V gene are LNHDA and SQIVND (reference sequence). CDR3: CASSLRTGGAYYGYTF. The CDR3 DNA follows: TGTGCCAGTAGTCTAAGGACAGGGGGCGCTTACTATGGCTACACCTTC.

The chain is built from TRBV9 and TRBJ1-2; 7 positions agree with TRBD1. Germline trimming cut 0 bases from V and 4 bases from J; bases unmatched to any gene: 6. Germline V gene lookup returns CDR1 SGDLS and CDR2 YYNGEE. The CDR3 is made up of 15 amino acids. CDR3 residues: CASSVVPGQSYGYTF. The CDR3 nucleotides are TGTGCCAGCAGCGTAGTCCCGGGACAGTCCTATGGCTACACCTTC.

V is TRBV11-2 and J is TRBJ1-2, with TRBD1 matching 7 bases. Germline V gene lookup returns CDR1 SGHAT and CDR2 FQNNGV. Trimming removed 4 bases from V and 3 bases from J; junction bases left unmatched: 11. This CDR3 region has 16 residues. The CDR3, as DNA: TGTGCCAGCAGCTATTACCGACCGGGACAGCACTATGGCTACACCTTC. Its protein product is CASSYYRPGQHYGYTF.

V gene TRBV7-9 combines with J gene TRBJ1-1; D gene uncertain. Germline V gives CDR1 SEHNR, CDR2 FQNEAQ (reference sequence). The CDR3 loop spans 13 amino acids. The V end was cut by 6 bases, the J end by 0 bases, with 8 bases between. For the CDR3, the DNA is TGTGCCAGCAGTAAAACGGTGAACACTGAAGCTTTCTTT. It is translated as CASSKTVNTEAFF.

This clone showed up just once. This sequence joins TRBV7-9 and TRBJ1-1; D may be TRBD1 (6 bases). The germline V gene encodes CDR1 SEHNR and CDR2 FQNEAQ (reference sequence). The CDR3 consists of 14 residues. Trimming stripped 6 bases from V and 9 bases from J, with 20 bases between. The CDR3, as DNA: TGTGCCAGCAGGGGCAACGGGGCAGGGGAAAAAGCTTTCTTT. Translated, it gives CASRGNGAGEKAFF.

The chain has TRBV7-2 and TRBJ1-2; unclear D gene. The CDR3 has 16 residues. Germline values: CDR1 SGHTA, CDR2 FQGNSA. Trimming took 5 bases from V and 4 from J, leaving 20 bases between them. The CDR3 is CASSPPGGLRIYGYTF. CDR3 DNA sequence: TGTGCCAGCAGCCCCCCGGGAGGTTTGAGAATCTATGGCTACACCTTC.

This clone was counted a few times. This sequence joins TRBV7-9 and TRBJ2-2; D is perhaps TRBD1 (5 bases). Looked up from germline, CDR1 is SEHNR and CDR2 is FQNEAQ (reference sequence). Between the trimmed V and J ends, which lost 0 bases and 7 bases, there was a span of 12 bases. The CDR3 loop spans 15 amino acids. The CDR3 DNA reads as TGTGCCAGCAGCTTAGCGGCAGGGCAAGGCGGGGAGCTGTTTTTT. As protein: CASSLAAGQGGELFF.